This entry concerns a single T cell receptor (beta chain). The table came from immunoSEQ multiplex PCR; TCRdb's copy has only in-frame clones and leaves some out. The sample carries roughly 320,000 clones, just under 85% recorded once. This entry comes from a study of Ad26.COV2.S vaccination and SARS-CoV-2 variants. Treatment: 15 to 20 received Ad26.COV2.S at low or high dose, single or two shots; 5 received placebo; per-sample allocation not given. Day 63 after the first injection of vaccine or placebo was the sampling time. V trimming: 2 bases; J trimming: 7 bases; junction bases outside the gene matches: 4. This CDR3 comprises 15 residues. Germline V gene data show CDR1 as SNHLY and CDR2 as FYNNEI.

The V and J genes are TRBV2 and TRBJ1-6, with TRBD1 matching 8 bases. Sequences were derived from peripheral blood, sampled in a trial of Ad26.COV2.S vaccine versus placebo. The TCR was taken from a person aged 18-60 years who received the Ad26.COV2.S COVID-19 vaccine or a placebo. The CDR3 protein is CASSESRGRNSPLHF. The CDR3 bases are TGTGCCAGCAGTGAAAGCAGGGGGCGGAATTCACCCCTCCACTTT.